The subject of this entry is one T cell receptor beta chain. Its target is not known. It was with 60 Vbeta and 13 Jbeta primers that the PCR ran. Some clones are missing from TCRdb's copy, which holds only in-frame ones; the method was immunoSEQ multiplex PCR. The sample comprises around 150,000 clones, approximately 80% of which are singletons, and approximately 1.5% rests with the top ten. The CDR3 spans 15 residues. V shed 5 bases and J 8 bases; nucleotides not matched to a gene: 11. CDR1 is GTSNPN and CDR2 is SVGIG in the germline V gene (reference sequence). The sample is drawn from a study of cytomegalovirus exposure and HLA in healthy donors. General observations from the study: The study listed 164 cytomegalovirus-associated TCR beta chains. Indistinguishable V segments, including TRBV6-2 and TRBV6-3, were excluded. It was likely that a cluster of highly shared sequence variants was a sequencing artifact.

V and J are TRBV30 and TRBJ1-6; 8 bases fit TRBD1. Sequencing was performed on PBMCs. This TCR was recovered from a young man in good health and CMV-seropositive. CDR3: CAWGDLGTGYSPLHF. In DNA form, the CDR3 reads TGTGCCTGGGGGGACCTCGGGACAGGATATTCACCCCTCCACTTT.